Given below is one TCR beta chain in context. V was pared by 0 bases and J by 2 bases, with 8 bases between. Germline CDR1 and CDR2: SGHKS and YYEKEE (reference sequence). CDR3 size: 14 residues. TCRdb re-analysed the RT-PCR reads in MiXCR, keeping a single row per CDR3 protein. Altogether about 680,000 distinct CDR3 sequences are present, 14% being singletons, with the ten largest covering 3.6%. The sample was memory CD4+ T cells from blood. This chain uses TRBV5-5 with TRBJ1-1; D is unclear. The receptor's source is a female donor in good health, serving as a healthy control. The CDR3: CASSLGIQNTEAFF. The DNA of the CDR3 is TGTGCCAGCAGCTTGGGGATACAAAACACTGAAGCTTTCTTT.